The clone carrying this T cell receptor beta chain was recorded at least ten times. Its antigen remains unknown. The study's library attached unique molecular identifiers to single cDNA molecules. TCRdb re-called the RACE reads with MiXCR, one entry per CDR3 protein. Of 95,000 to 150,000 distinct CDR3 sequences listed, roughly 14% are singletons. The CDR3 spans 15 residues. Trimming shortened V by 8 bases and J by 10 bases, and 26 bases separated the two germline ends. This record comes from a study of human T cells and chemical hapten exposure. Study details: Recorded diagnoses among the mostly female patients were alopecia areata, totalis or universalis. Study conclusions and caveats: There was no change with DPC sensitization in TCRs above 1 in 1000 frequency.

The time point is: pre-sensitization, week 0. Treatment: therapeutic diphenylcyclopropenone sensitization with weekly scalp DPC. This receptor was taken from a woman aged 18 to 35 with alopecia areata. Some clones in this sample may be carry-over from other donors' samples. This sample comprised whole blood, obtained in connection with sensitization to the hapten diphenylcyclopropenone (DPC). The gene calls are TRBV12-3 or TRBV12-4 and TRBJ1-1; tentatively, D is TRBD1 (6 bases). The chain's CDR3 is CASAPGTRPTPRAFF. Written as DNA, the CDR3 is TGTGCCAGCGCGCCCGGGACACGACCTACCCCTCGAGCTTTCTTT.